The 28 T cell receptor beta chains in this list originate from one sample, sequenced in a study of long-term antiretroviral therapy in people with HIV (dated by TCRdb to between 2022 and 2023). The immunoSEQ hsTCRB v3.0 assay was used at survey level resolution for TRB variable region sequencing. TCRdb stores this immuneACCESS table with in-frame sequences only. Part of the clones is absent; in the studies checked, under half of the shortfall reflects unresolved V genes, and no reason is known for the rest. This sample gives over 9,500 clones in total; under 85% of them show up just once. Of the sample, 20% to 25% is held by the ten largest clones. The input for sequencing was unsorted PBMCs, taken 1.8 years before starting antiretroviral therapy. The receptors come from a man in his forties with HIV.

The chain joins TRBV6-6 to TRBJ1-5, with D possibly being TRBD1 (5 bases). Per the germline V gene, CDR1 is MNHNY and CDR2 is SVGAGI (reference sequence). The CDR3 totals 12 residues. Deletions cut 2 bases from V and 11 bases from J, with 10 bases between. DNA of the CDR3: TGTGCCAGCAGTTACAGGGACGTGGCCCAGCATTTT. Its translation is CASSYRDVAQHF.

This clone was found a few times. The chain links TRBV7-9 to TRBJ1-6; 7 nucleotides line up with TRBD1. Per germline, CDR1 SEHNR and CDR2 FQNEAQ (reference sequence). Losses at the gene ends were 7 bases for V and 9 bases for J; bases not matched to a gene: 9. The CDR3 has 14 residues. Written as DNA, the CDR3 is TGTGCCAGCACCCCGACAGGGATAAGTTCACCCCTCCACTTT. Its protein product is CASTPTGISSPLHF.

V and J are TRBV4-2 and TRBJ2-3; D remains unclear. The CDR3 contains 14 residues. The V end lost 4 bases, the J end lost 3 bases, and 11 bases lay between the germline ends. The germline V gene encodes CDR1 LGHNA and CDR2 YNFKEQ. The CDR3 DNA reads TGTGCCAGCAGCCCTCTCCCCGGGACAGATACGCAGTATTTT. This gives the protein CASSPLPGTDTQYF.

CDR3: CASSPGTGDSNQPQHF. In DNA, the CDR3 is TGTGCCAGCAGCCCCGGGACAGGCGATAGCAATCAGCCCCAGCATTTT. This sequence joins TRBV7-8 and TRBJ1-5; 8 nucleotides agree with TRBD1. The V gene's germline CDR1 is SGHVS and CDR2 FQNEAQ. This CDR3 contains 16 residues. The trim removed 5 bases at V and 0 bases at J, leaving 6 bases unmatched.

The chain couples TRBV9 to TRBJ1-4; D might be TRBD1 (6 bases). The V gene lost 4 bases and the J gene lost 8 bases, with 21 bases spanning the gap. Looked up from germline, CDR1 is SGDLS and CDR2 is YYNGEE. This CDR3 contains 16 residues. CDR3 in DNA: TGTGCCAGCAGCCTGAAACCGGGACATGATGAGGAAAAACTGTTTTTT. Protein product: CASSLKPGHDEEKLFF.

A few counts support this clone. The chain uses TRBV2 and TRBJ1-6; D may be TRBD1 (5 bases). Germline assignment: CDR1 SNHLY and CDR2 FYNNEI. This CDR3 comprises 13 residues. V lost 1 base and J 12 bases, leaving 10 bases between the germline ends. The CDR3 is CASSEEGEGPLHF. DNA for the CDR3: TGTGCCAGCAGTGAAGAAGGGGAGGGACCCCTCCACTTT. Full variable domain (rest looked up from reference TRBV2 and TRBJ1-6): EPEVTQTPSHQVTQMGQEVILRCVPISNHLYFYWYRQILGQKVEFLVSFYNNEISEKSEIFDDQFSVERPDGSNFTLKIRSTKLEDSAMYFCASSEEGEGPLHFGNGTRLTVT.

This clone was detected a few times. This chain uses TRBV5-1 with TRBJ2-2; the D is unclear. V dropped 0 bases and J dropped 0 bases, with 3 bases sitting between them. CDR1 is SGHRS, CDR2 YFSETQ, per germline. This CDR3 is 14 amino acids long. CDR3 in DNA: TGCGCCAGCAGCTTGGAGGCGAACACCGGGGAGCTGTTTTTT. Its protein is CASSLEANTGELFF.

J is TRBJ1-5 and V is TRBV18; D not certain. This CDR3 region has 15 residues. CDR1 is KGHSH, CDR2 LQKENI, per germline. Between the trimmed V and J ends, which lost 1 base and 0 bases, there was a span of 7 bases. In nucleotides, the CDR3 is TGTGCCAGCTCACCACGCGAAAATAGCAATCAGCCCCAGCATTTT. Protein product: CASSPRENSNQPQHF.

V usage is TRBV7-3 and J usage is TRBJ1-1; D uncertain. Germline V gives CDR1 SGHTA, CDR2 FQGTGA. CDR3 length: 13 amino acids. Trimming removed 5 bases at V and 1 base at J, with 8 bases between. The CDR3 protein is CASSPPGNTEAFF. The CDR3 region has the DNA TGTGCCAGCAGCCCCCCAGGGAACACTGAAGCTTTCTTT. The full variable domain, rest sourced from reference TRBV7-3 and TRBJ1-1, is GAGVSQTPSNKVTEKGKYVELRCDPISGHTALYWYRQSLGQGPEFLIYFQGTGAADDSGLPNDRFFAVRPEGSVSTLKIQRTERGDSAVYLCASSPPGNTEAFFGQGTRLTVV.

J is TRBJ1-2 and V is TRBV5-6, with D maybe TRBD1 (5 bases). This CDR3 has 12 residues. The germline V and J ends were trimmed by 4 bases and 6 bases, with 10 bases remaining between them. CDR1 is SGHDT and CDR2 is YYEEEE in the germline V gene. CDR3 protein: CASSTQGDGYTF. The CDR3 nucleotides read TGTGCCAGCAGCACCCAGGGAGATGGCTACACCTTC.

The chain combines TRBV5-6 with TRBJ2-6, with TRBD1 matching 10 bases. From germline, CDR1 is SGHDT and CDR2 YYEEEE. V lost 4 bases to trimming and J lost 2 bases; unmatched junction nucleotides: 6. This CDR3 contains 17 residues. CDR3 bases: TGTGCCAGCAGCCTCGGGACAGGGGTAGCTGGGGCCAACGTCCTGACTTTC. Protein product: CASSLGTGVAGANVLTF.

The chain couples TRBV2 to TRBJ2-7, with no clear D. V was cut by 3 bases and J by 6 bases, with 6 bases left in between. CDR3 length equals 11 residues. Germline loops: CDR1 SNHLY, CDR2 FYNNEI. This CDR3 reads CASSDSGEQYF. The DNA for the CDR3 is TGTGCCAGCAGTGACTCGGGCGAGCAGTACTTC. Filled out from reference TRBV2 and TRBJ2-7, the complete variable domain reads EPEVTQTPSHQVTQMGQEVILRCVPISNHLYFYWYRQILGQKVEFLVSFYNNEISEKSEIFDDQFSVERPDGSNFTLKIRSTKLEDSAMYFCASSDSGEQYFGPGTRLTVT.

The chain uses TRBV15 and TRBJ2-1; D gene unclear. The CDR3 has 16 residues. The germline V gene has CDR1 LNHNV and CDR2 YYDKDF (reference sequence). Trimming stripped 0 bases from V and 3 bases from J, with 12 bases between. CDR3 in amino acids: CATSRDNPSFYNEQFF. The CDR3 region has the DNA TGTGCCACCAGCAGAGATAATCCGAGTTTCTACAATGAGCAGTTCTTC.

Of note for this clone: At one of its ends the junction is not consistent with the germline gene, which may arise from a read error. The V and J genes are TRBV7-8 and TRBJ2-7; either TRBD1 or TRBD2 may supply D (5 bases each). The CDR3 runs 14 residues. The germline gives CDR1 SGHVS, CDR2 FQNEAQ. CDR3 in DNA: TGTGCCAGCAGCCTAGCAGGCAGGGAGTACGAGCAGTACTTC. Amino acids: CASSLAGREYEQYF.

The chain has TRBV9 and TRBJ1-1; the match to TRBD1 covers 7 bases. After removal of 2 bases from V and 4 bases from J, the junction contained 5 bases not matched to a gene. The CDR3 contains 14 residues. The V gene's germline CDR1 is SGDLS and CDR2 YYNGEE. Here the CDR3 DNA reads TGTGCCAGCAGCGTGACGCAGGGGGGCACTGAAGCTTTCTTT. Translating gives CASSVTQGGTEAFF. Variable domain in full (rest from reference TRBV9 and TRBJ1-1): DSGVTQTPKHLITATGQRVTLRCSPRSGDLSVYWYQQSLDQGLQFLIQYYNGEERAKGNILERFSAQQFPDLHSELNLSSLELGDSALYFCASSVTQGGTEAFFGQGTRLTVV.

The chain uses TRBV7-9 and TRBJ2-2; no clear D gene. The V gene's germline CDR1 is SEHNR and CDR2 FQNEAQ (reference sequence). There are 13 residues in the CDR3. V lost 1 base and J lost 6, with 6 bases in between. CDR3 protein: CASSLDPSGELFF. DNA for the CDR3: TGTGCCAGCAGCTTAGACCCTTCCGGGGAGCTGTTTTTT.

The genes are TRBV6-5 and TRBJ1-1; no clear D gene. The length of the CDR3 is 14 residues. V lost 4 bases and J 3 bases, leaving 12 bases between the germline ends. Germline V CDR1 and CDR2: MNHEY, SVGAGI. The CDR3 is CASSSPGKYTEAFF. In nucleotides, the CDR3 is TGTGCCAGCAGTTCGCCGGGGAAGTACACTGAAGCTTTCTTT.

As DNA, the CDR3 is TGTGCCAGCAGCCAAGTTCTAGGACAGGGGGCGAAGTCGGAGACCCAGTACTTC. It encodes CASSQVLGQGAKSETQYF. This sequence joins TRBV4-2 and TRBJ2-5; 11 nucleotides line up with TRBD1. Germline V lookup: CDR1 LGHNA, CDR2 YNFKEQ. The CDR3 runs 18 residues. With 1 base clipped from V and 5 bases from J, the junction kept 12 bases outside the gene matches.

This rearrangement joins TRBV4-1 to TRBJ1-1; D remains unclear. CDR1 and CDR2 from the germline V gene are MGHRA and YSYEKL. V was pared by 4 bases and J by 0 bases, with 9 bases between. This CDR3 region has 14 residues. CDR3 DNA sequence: TGCGCCAGCAGCCCGGGGAGGGTGAACACTGAAGCTTTCTTT. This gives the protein CASSPGRVNTEAFF.

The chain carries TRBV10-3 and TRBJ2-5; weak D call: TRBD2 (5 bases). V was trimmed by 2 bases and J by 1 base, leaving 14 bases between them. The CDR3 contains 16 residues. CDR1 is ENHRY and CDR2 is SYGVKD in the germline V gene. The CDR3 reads CAISEKGDELQETQYF. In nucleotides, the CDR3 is TGTGCCATCAGTGAGAAGGGAGACGAGCTCCAAGAGACCCAGTACTTC.

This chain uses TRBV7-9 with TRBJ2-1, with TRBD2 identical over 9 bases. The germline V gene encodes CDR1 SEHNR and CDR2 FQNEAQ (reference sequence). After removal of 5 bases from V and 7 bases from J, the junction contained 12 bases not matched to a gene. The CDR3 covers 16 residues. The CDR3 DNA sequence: TGTGCCAGCAGCCCATCGAGCGGGGGGTCCCGGAATGAGCAGTTCTTC. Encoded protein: CASSPSSGGSRNEQFF.

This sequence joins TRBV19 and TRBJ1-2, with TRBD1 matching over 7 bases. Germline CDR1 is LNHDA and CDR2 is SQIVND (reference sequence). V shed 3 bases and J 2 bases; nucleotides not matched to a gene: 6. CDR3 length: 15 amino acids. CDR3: CASSIQAGGNYGYTF. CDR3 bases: TGTGCCAGTAGTATCCAGGCAGGGGGAAACTATGGCTACACCTTC.

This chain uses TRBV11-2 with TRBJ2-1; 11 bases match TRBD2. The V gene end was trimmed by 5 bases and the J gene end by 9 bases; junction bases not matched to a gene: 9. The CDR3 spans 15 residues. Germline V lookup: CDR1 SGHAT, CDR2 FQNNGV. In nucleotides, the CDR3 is TGTGCCAGCAGCCCCACACTAGCGGGGGCCGGTGAGCAGTTCTTC. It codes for CASSPTLAGAGEQFF.

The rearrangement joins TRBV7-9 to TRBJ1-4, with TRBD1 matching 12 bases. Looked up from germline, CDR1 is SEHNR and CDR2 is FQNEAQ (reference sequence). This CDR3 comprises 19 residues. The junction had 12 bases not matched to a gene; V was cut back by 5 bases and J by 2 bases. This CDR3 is CASSGPGQGASGTNEKLFF. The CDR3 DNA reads TGTGCCAGCAGCGGCCCGGGACAGGGGGCCAGTGGGACTAATGAAAAACTGTTTTTT.

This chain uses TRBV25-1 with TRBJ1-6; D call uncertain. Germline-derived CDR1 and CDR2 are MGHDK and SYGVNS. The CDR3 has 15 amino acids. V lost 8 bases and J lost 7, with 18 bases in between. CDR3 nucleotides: TGTGCCAGCCCGCTGTTCCGGACCAAAAATTCACCCCTCCACTTT. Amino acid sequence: CASPLFRTKNSPLHF.

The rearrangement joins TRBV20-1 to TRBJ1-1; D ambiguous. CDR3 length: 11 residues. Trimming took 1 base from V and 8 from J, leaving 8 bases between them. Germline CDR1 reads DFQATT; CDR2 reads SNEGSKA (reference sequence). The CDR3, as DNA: TGCAGTGCTAGAGGAGGCGGGGAAGCTTTCTTT. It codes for CSARGGGEAFF.

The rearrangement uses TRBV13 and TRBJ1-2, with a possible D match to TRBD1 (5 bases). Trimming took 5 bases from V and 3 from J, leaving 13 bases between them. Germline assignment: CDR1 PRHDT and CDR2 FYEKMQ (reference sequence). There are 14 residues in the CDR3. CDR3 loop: CASSRLGGDYGYTF. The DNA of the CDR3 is TGTGCCAGCAGCCGACTCGGAGGGGACTATGGCTACACCTTC. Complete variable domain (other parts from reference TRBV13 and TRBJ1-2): AAGVIQSPRHLIKEKRETATLKCYPIPRHDTVYWYQQGPGQDPQFLISFYEKMQSDKGSIPDRFSAQQFSDYHSELNMSSLELGDSALYFCASSRLGGDYGYTFGSGTRLTVV.

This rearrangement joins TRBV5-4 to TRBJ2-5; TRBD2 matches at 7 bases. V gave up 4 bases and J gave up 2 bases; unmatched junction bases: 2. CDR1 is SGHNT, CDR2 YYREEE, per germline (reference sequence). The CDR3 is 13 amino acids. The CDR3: CASSQGLQETQYF. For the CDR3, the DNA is TGTGCCAGCAGCCAGGGACTACAAGAGACCCAGTACTTC.